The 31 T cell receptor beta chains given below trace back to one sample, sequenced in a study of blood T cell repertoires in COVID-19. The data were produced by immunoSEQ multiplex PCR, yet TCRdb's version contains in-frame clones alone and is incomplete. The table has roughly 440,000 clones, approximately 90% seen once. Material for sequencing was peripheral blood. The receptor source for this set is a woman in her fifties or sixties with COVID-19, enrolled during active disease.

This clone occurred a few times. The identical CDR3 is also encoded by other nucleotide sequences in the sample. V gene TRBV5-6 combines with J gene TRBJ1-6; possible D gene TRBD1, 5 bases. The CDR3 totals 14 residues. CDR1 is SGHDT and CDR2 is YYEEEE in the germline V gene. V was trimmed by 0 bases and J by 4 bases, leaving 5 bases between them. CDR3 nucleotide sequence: TGTGCCAGCAGCTTGGCAGGGTATAATTCACCCCTCCACTTT. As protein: CASSLAGYNSPLHF.

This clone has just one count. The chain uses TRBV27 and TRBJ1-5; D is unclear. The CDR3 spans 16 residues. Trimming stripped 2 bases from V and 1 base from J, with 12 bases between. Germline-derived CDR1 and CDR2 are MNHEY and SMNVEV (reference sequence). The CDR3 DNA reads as TGTGCCAGCAGTTTAATCGGGGTTTCCAGCAATCAGCCCCAGCATTTT. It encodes CASSLIGVSSNQPQHF.

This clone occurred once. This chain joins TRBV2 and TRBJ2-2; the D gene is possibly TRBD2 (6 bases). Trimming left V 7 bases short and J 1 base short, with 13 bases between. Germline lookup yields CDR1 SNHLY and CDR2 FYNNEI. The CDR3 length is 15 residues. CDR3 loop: CASNREPQNTGELFF. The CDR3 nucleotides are TGTGCCAGCAACCGGGAGCCGCAGAACACCGGGGAGCTGTTTTTT.

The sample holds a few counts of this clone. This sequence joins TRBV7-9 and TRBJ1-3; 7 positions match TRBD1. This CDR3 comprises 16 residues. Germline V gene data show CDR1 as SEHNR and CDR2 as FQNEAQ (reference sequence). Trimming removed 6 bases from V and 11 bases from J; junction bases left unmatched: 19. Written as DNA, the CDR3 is TGTGCCAGCAGATCCGCTATCGGGACAGTTAGGGGTCCCATATATTTT. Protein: CASRSAIGTVRGPIYF.

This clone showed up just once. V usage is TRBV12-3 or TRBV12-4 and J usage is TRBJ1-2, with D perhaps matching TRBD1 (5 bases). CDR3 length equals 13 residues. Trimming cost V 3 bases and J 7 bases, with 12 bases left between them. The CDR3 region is CASSFSRGTGYTF. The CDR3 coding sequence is TGTGCCAGCAGTTTCTCTCGCGGGACTGGCTACACCTTC.

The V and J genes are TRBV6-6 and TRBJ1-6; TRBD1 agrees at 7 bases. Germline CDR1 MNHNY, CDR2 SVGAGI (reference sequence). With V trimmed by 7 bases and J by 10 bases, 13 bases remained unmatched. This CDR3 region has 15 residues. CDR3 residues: CASTYSQGKRSPLHF. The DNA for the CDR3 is TGTGCCAGCACCTACTCACAGGGGAAGAGATCACCCCTCCACTTT.

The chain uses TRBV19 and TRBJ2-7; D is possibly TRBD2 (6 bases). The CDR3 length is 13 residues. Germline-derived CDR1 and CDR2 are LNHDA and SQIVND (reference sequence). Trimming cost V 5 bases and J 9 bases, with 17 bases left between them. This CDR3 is CASSATLRDLQYF. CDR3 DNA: TGTGCCAGTAGTGCGACCCTCCGGGACTTGCAGTACTTC.

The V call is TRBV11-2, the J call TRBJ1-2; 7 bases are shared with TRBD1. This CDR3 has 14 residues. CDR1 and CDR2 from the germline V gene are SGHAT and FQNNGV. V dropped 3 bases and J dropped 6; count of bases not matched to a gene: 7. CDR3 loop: CASSFKTGVHGYTF. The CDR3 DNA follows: TGTGCCAGCAGCTTCAAAACAGGGGTTCATGGCTACACCTTC. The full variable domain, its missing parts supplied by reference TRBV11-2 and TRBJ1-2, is EAGVAQSPRYKIIEKRQSVAFWCNPISGHATLYWYQQILGQGPKLLIQFQNNGVVDDSQLPKDRFSAERLKGVDSTLKIQPAKLEDSAVYLCASSFKTGVHGYTFGSGTRLTVV.

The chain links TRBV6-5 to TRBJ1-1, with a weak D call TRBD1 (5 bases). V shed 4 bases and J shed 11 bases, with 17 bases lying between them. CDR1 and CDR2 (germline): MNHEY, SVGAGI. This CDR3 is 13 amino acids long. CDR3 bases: TGTGCCAGCAGTTTCAACCAACGGGGGATGGCTTTCTTT. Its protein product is CASSFNQRGMAFF.

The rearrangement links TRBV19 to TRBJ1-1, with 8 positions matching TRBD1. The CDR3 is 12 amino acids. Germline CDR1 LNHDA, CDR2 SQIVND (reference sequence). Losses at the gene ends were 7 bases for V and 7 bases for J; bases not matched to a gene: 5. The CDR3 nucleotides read TGTGCCAGTAAAGGGACAGGACATGAAGCTTTCTTT. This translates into CASKGTGHEAFF.

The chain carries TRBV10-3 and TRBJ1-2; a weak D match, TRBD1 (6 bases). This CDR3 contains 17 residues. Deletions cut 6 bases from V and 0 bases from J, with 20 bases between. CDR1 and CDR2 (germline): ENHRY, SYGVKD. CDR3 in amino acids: CAISEPGEGDANYGYTF. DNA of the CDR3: TGTGCCATCAGCGAACCCGGGGAGGGGGACGCTAACTATGGCTACACCTTC.

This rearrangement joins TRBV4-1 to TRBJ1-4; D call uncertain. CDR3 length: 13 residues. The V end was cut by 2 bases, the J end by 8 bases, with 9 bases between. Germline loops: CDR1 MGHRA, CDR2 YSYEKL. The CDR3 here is CASSQSVMEKLFF. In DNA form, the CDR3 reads TGCGCCAGCAGCCAAAGCGTCATGGAAAAACTGTTTTTT.

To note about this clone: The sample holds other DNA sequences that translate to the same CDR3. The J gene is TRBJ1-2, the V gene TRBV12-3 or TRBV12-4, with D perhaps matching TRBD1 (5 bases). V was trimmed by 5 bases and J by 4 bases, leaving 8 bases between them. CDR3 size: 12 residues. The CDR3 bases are TGTGCCAGCAGTCTTAGGGGCTATGGCTACACCTTC. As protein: CASSLRGYGYTF.

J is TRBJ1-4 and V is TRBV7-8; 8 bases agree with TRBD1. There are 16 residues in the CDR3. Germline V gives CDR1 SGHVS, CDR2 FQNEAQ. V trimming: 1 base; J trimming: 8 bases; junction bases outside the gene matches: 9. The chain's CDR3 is CASSLEGTGVGEKLFF. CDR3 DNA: TGTGCCAGCAGCTTAGAGGGGACAGGAGTGGGAGAAAAACTGTTTTTT.

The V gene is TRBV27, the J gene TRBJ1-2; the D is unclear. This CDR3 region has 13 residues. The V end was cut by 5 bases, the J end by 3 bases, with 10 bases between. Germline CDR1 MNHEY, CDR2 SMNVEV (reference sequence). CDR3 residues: CASSVRGDYGYTF. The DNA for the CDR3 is TGTGCCAGCAGTGTGCGCGGTGACTATGGCTACACCTTC.

DNA of the CDR3: TGTGCCACCAGTAGTCGATTTGAGTCGCCCTACGAGCAGTACTTC. Amino acids: CATSSRFESPYEQYF. The rearrangement uses TRBV24-1 and TRBJ2-7; D call uncertain. V was shortened by 6 bases and J by 2 bases, with 16 bases between the two germline ends. The CDR3 consists of 15 residues. Germline lookup yields CDR1 KGHDR and CDR2 SFDVKD.

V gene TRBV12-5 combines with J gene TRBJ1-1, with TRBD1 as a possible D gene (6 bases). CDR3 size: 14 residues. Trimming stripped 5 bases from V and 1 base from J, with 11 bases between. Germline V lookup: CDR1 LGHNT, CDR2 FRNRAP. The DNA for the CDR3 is TGTGCTAGTGGTCGTCAGGGGTGGAACACTGAAGCTTTCTTT. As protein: CASGRQGWNTEAFF.

The CDR3 DNA follows: TGTGCCAGCAGCCCCTTACAGGGCCGCTATGGCTACACCTTC. Translating it yields CASSPLQGRYGYTF. The chain has TRBV3-1 (or the pseudogene TRBV3-2) and TRBJ1-2, with D perhaps matching TRBD1 (6 bases). Trimming pared 4 bases from V and 4 bases from J, leaving 13 bases between. CDR1 LGHDT and CDR2 YNNKEL come from the germline V gene (reference sequence). CDR3 length equals 14 residues.

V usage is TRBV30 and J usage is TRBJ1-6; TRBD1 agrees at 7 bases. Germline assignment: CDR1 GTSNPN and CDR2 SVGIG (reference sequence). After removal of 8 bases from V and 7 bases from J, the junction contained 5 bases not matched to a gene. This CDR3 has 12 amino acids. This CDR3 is CAQGQLNSPLHF. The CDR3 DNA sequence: TGTGCCCAGGGACAGCTCAATTCACCCCTCCACTTT.

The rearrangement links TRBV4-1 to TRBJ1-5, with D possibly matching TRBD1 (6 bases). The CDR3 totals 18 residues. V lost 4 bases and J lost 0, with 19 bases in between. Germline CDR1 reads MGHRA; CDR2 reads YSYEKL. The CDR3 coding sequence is TGCGCCAGCAGCCTCCACCCGGACAGCCAAGATAGCAATCAGCCCCAGCATTTT. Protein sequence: CASSLHPDSQDSNQPQHF.

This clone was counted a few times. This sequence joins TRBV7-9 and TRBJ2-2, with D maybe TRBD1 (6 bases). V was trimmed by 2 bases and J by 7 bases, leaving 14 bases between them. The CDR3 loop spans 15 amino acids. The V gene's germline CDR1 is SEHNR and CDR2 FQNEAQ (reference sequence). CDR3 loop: CASSLIVAGDGELFF. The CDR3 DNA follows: TGTGCCAGCAGCTTAATTGTCGCAGGGGACGGGGAGCTGTTTTTT.

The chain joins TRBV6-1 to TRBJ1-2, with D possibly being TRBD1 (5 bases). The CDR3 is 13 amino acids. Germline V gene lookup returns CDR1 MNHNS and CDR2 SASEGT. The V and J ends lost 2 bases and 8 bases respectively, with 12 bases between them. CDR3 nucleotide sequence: TGTGCCAGCAGTGAATTAGGCAGGGCGGGCTACACCTTC. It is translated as CASSELGRAGYTF.

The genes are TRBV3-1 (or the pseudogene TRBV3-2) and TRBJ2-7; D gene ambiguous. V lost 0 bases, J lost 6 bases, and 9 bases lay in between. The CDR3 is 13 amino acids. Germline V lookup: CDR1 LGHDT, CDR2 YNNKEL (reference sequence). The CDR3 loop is CASSQEPQTEQYF. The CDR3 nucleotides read TGTGCCAGCAGCCAAGAGCCACAAACCGAGCAGTACTTC.

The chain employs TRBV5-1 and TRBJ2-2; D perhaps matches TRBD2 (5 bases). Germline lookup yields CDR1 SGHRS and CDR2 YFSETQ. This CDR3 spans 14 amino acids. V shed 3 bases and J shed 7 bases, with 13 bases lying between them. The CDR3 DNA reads TGCGCCAGCAGCTCCGGGGTGGGCGGCGGGGAGCTGTTTTTT. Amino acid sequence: CASSSGVGGGELFF.

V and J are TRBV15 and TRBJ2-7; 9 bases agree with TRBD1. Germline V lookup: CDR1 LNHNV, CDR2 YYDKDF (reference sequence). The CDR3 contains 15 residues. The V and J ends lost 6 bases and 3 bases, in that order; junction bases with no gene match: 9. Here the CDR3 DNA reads TGTGCCACCAGACCGGACAGGGGTCTAGGCTACGAGCAGTACTTC. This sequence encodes CATRPDRGLGYEQYF.

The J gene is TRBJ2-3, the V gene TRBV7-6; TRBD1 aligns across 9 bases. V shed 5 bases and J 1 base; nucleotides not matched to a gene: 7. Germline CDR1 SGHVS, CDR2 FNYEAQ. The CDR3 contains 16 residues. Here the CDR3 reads CASSLLTGGGTDTQYF. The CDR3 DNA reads TGTGCCAGCAGCCTTCTGACAGGGGGAGGCACAGATACGCAGTATTTT.

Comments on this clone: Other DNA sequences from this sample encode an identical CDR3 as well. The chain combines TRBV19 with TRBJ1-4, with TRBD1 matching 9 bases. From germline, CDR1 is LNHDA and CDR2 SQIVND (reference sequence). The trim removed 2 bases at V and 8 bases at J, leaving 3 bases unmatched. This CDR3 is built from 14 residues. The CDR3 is CASSILDRGEKLFF. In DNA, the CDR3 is TGTGCCAGTAGTATATTGGACAGGGGAGAAAAACTGTTTTTT.

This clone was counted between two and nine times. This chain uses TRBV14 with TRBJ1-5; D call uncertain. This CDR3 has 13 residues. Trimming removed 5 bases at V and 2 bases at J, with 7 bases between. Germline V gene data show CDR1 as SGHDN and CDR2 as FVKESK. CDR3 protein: CASSLSGNQPQHF. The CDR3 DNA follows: TGTGCCAGCAGCTTAAGCGGCAATCAGCCCCAGCATTTT.

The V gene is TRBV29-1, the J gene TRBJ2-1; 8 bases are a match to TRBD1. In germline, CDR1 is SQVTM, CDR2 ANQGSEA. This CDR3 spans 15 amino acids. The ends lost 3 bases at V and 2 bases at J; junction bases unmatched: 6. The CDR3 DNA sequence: TGCAGCGTTGATATTCCGGGACAGGCCTACAATGAGCAGTTCTTC. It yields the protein CSVDIPGQAYNEQFF.

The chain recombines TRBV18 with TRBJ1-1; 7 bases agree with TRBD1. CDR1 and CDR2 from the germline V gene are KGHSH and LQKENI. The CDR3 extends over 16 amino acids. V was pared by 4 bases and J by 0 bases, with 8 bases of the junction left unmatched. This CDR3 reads CASSRGPGQMNTEAFF. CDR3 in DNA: TGTGCCAGCTCACGGGGCCCGGGACAGATGAACACTGAAGCTTTCTTT.

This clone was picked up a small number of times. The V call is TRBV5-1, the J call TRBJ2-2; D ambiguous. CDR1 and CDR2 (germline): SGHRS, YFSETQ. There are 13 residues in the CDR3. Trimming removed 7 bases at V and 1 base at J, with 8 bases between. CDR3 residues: CASGPGNTGELFF. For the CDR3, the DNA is TGCGCCAGCGGCCCAGGGAACACCGGGGAGCTGTTTTTT.